Listed here are 15 T cell receptor beta chains from one sample, sequenced in a study of cytomegalovirus exposure and HLA in healthy donors. TCRdb keeps only in-frame clones here, not all; method: immunoSEQ multiplex PCR. The sample has 200,000 or so clones, approximately 80% seen once. The sequencing input was PBMCs. These receptors were obtained from a man in his late teens or twenties in good health and CMV-seropositive.

The chain links TRBV11-3 to TRBJ2-1, with D unclear. Germline assignment: CDR1 SGHNT and CDR2 YENEEA. V gave up 1 base and J gave up 8 bases, with 18 bases separating them. The CDR3 is 16 amino acids. CDR3 in DNA: TGTGCCAGCAGCTTAGTCCGCGGTCCGAGGAGCGATGAGCAGTTCTTC. Translating gives CASSLVRGPRSDEQFF.

This clone was seen a few times. CDR3 protein: CASAADYEQYF. The CDR3 DNA reads as TGCGCCAGCGCGGCCGACTACGAGCAGTACTTC. This chain connects TRBV5-1 to TRBJ2-7; no definite D call. V was trimmed by 7 bases and J by 3 bases, leaving 8 bases between them. Germline assignment: CDR1 SGHRS and CDR2 YFSETQ. CDR3 length: 11 amino acids.

The chain carries TRBV2 and TRBJ1-1; TRBD1 might be the D (6 bases). Germline values: CDR1 SNHLY, CDR2 FYNNEI. The CDR3 totals 15 residues. The V and J ends lost 1 base and 5 bases respectively, with 14 bases between them. CDR3 in amino acids: CASSEEARGGTEAFF. The CDR3 DNA follows: TGTGCCAGCAGTGAAGAGGCCAGGGGTGGAACTGAAGCTTTCTTT.

V gene TRBV7-9 combines with J gene TRBJ2-5; 7 bases align to TRBD1. This CDR3 has 14 amino acids. CDR1 and CDR2 (germline): SEHNR, FQNEAQ (reference sequence). V was clipped by 6 bases and J by 2 bases; unmatched bases: 6. The CDR3 region is CASRSGQEQETQYF. CDR3 sequence (DNA): TGTGCCAGCAGAAGTGGACAGGAGCAAGAGACCCAGTACTTC.

The chain has TRBV27 and TRBJ2-7; 12 nucleotides agree with TRBD2. From germline, CDR1 is MNHEY and CDR2 SMNVEV (reference sequence). The ends lost 5 bases at V and 3 bases at J; junction bases unmatched: 11. This CDR3 is built from 17 residues. The CDR3 loop reads CASSRSNLAGGIYEQYF. The CDR3 DNA follows: TGTGCCAGCAGTCGCTCAAACCTAGCGGGAGGGATCTACGAGCAGTACTTC.

The chain carries TRBV9 and TRBJ2-1; 7 positions agree with TRBD2. CDR1 is SGDLS and CDR2 is YYNGEE in the germline V gene. Germline trimming cut 0 bases from V and 9 bases from J; bases unmatched to any gene: 3. The CDR3 has 13 residues. For the CDR3, the DNA is TGTGCCAGCAGCGTAGCGGGAGGCGTTGAGCAGTTCTTC. Translated: CASSVAGGVEQFF.

The rearrangement joins TRBV18 to TRBJ2-7; perhaps TRBD1 as D (6 bases). V was pared by 4 bases and J by 6 bases, with 22 bases between. Germline values: CDR1 KGHSH, CDR2 LQKENI. The CDR3 spans 16 residues. The CDR3 is CASSRVVGDTIPEQYF. The CDR3 DNA is TGTGCCAGCTCACGGGTAGTCGGGGACACCATCCCCGAGCAGTACTTC.

V usage is TRBV7-6 and J usage is TRBJ2-1, with 9 nucleotides matching TRBD2. There are 16 residues in the CDR3. CDR1 and CDR2 (germline): SGHVS, FNYEAQ. The V and J ends lost 4 bases and 5 bases, in that order; junction bases with no gene match: 9. The CDR3 coding sequence is TGTGCCAGCAGCTACCCGTCCGAGCGGGGGGACAATGAGCAGTTCTTC. Amino acids: CASSYPSERGDNEQFF.

The chain joins TRBV19 to TRBJ1-2; D is unclear. Germline values: CDR1 LNHDA, CDR2 SQIVND (reference sequence). V lost 2 bases and J 7 bases, leaving 8 bases between the germline ends. This CDR3 has 12 residues. CDR3 nucleotide sequence: TGTGCCAGTAGTATAACGGAGTTTGGCTACACCTTC. Translating gives CASSITEFGYTF.

The V gene is TRBV18, the J gene TRBJ1-1; 7 bases are a match to TRBD1. The length of the CDR3 is 16 residues. V gave up 0 bases and J gave up 4 bases; unmatched junction bases: 8. Germline CDR1 KGHSH, CDR2 LQKENI. The CDR3 DNA sequence: TGTGCCAGCTCACCACCAGCGACAGGGTATGTCACTGAAGCTTTCTTT. Its protein is CASSPPATGYVTEAFF.

The J gene is TRBJ2-7, the V gene TRBV5-1; 11 bases line up with TRBD2. The CDR3 runs to 15 residues. V was pared by 4 bases and J by 5 bases, with 8 bases of the junction left unmatched. CDR1 is SGHRS, CDR2 YFSETQ, per germline. DNA for the CDR3: TGCGCCAGCAGCCCCAAACTAGCGGGAGTCGACGAGCAGTACTTC. This gives the protein CASSPKLAGVDEQYF.

This clone was observed a few times. This chain links TRBV19 with TRBJ1-2; TRBD1 agrees at 8 bases. Germline-derived CDR1 and CDR2 are LNHDA and SQIVND (reference sequence). V was clipped by 7 bases and J by 3 bases; unmatched bases: 16. The CDR3 spans 17 residues. This chain's CDR3 is CASTRHGTGAGDYGYTF. The CDR3 DNA sequence: TGTGCCAGTACCCGACACGGGACAGGCGCGGGGGACTATGGCTACACCTTC.

This clone was counted a few times. The chain couples TRBV25-1 to TRBJ2-7; 7 positions match TRBD1. V was clipped by 2 bases and J by 6 bases; unmatched bases: 4. Germline loops: CDR1 MGHDK, CDR2 SYGVNS. The CDR3 has 13 residues. The CDR3 DNA reads TGTGCCAGCAGTGAACGCAGACAGGGCGAGCAGTACTTC. Translation gives CASSERRQGEQYF.

The genes are TRBV6-1 and TRBJ2-2, with a tentative D call TRBD1 (5 bases). The germline gives CDR1 MNHNS, CDR2 SASEGT. The CDR3 loop spans 11 amino acids. V lost 6 bases, J lost 8 bases, and 7 bases lay in between. CDR3: CASRGQGELFF. The CDR3 DNA is TGTGCCAGCAGGGGGCAGGGGGAGCTGTTTTTT.

The chain carries TRBV18 and TRBJ2-4; D is possibly TRBD1 (5 bases). The CDR3 contains 16 residues. V lost 0 bases and J 3 bases, leaving 12 bases between the germline ends. Per the germline V gene, CDR1 is KGHSH and CDR2 is LQKENI. DNA for the CDR3: TGTGCCAGCTCACCACCTGGGGCATGGAGCAAAAACATTCAGTACTTC. Amino acid sequence: CASSPPGAWSKNIQYF. The variable domain in full, with the rest retrieved from reference TRBV18 and TRBJ2-4, is NAGVMQNPRHLVRRRGQEARLRCSPMKGHSHVYWYRQLPEEGLKFMVYLQKENIIDESGMPKERFSAEFPKEGPSILRIQQVVRGDSAAYFCASSPPGAWSKNIQYFGAGTRLSVL.